The 28 T cell receptor beta chains reported below all come from one sample, sequenced in a study of cytomegalovirus exposure and HLA in healthy donors. Primers included in the PCR were 60 Vbeta and 13 Jbeta primers. The repertoire was sequenced with immunoSEQ multiplex PCR; TCRdb's copy has only in-frame clones and lacks some. The sample shows 150,000 to 180,000 clones, nearly 80% of them seen only once. The sequenced material came from PBMCs. These receptors came from a man aged 30-40 years in good health and CMV-seropositive.

The chain carries TRBV7-8 and TRBJ2-1, with a possible D match to TRBD2 (7 bases). The CDR3 spans 17 residues. The germline V and J ends were trimmed by 0 bases and 1 base, with 13 bases remaining between them. Germline V gene lookup returns CDR1 SGHVS and CDR2 FQNEAQ. CDR3 DNA sequence: TGTGCCAGCAGCTTAGCAAAGGGGGAGGGATCCTACAATGAGCAGTTCTTC. It yields the protein CASSLAKGEGSYNEQFF.

V usage is TRBV12-5 and J usage is TRBJ1-1, with 7 bases that match TRBD1. The germline V gene encodes CDR1 LGHNT and CDR2 FRNRAP. The CDR3 has 15 amino acids. V was pared by 0 bases and J by 3 bases, with 4 bases of the junction left unmatched. The CDR3 DNA sequence: TGTGCTAGTGGTTTGGTTCCAGACAGGGACACTGAAGCTTTCTTT. It encodes CASGLVPDRDTEAFF.

The chain couples TRBV11-2 to TRBJ2-3, with a tentative D call TRBD1 (5 bases). The V end lost 1 base, the J end lost 5 bases, and 19 bases lay between the germline ends. Germline V lookup: CDR1 SGHAT, CDR2 FQNNGV. This CDR3 region has 17 residues. The DNA for the CDR3 is TGTGCCAGCAGCTTAGGTGTGTCCCCAGGGTCAGGAGATACGCAGTATTTT. Amino acid sequence: CASSLGVSPGSGDTQYF.

The gene calls are TRBV27 and TRBJ2-2; D might be TRBD1 (6 bases). V was cut by 5 bases and J by 1 base, with 11 bases left in between. This CDR3 spans 15 amino acids. In germline, CDR1 is MNHEY, CDR2 SMNVEV (reference sequence). The CDR3 nucleotides read TGTGCCAGCAGTCTCCAGACAGGGAACACCGGGGAGCTGTTTTTT. It is translated as CASSLQTGNTGELFF.

The gene calls are TRBV28 and TRBJ2-5, with D possibly being TRBD1 (6 bases). CDR3 size: 13 residues. Trimming took 6 bases from V and 4 from J, leaving 12 bases between them. The germline gives CDR1 MDHEN, CDR2 SYDVKM. The CDR3 region has the DNA TGTGCCAGCAGGACACAGGGTCGAGAGACCCAGTACTTC. As protein: CASRTQGRETQYF.

J is TRBJ2-1 and V is TRBV28; TRBD2 aligns across 8 bases. Per germline, CDR1 MDHEN and CDR2 SYDVKM. This CDR3 region has 12 residues. The V gene end was trimmed by 2 bases and the J gene end by 10 bases; junction bases not matched to a gene: 1. CDR3 residues: CASSLPSGEQFF. The DNA of the CDR3 is TGTGCCAGCAGTTTACCTAGCGGGGAGCAGTTCTTC.

This clone came up once. The V gene is TRBV11-3, the J gene TRBJ1-1, with TRBD1 matching over 7 bases. From germline, CDR1 is SGHNT and CDR2 YENEEA. With V trimmed by 5 bases and J by 4 bases, 7 bases remained unmatched. The CDR3 runs to 14 residues. CDR3 region: CASSRRGPGTEAFF. The DNA for the CDR3 is TGTGCCAGCAGCAGGAGGGGGCCGGGCACTGAAGCTTTCTTT.

This chain connects TRBV28 to TRBJ1-3; D is unclear. This CDR3 comprises 14 residues. Germline values: CDR1 MDHEN, CDR2 SYDVKM. V lost 3 bases, J lost 0 bases, and 6 bases lay in between. This CDR3 is CASSLQNSGNTIYF. The CDR3 nucleotides read TGTGCCAGCAGTTTGCAGAACTCTGGAAACACCATATATTTT.

The rearrangement uses TRBV11-2 and TRBJ1-1; 9 bases map to TRBD1. The germline V gene encodes CDR1 SGHAT and CDR2 FQNNGV. Germline trimming cut 4 bases from V and 5 bases from J; bases unmatched to any gene: 5. This CDR3 comprises 14 residues. The CDR3 loop is CASSSYRGRTEAFF. The CDR3 DNA follows: TGTGCCAGCAGCTCATACAGGGGGCGGACTGAAGCTTTCTTT.

The V gene is TRBV5-1, the J gene TRBJ1-2; 12 nucleotides line up with TRBD1. Trimming cost V 0 bases and J 5 bases; bases outside gene matches: 5. The CDR3 is made up of 16 amino acids. Germline lookup yields CDR1 SGHRS and CDR2 YFSETQ. The CDR3 is CASSLAGTGGIYGYTF. CDR3 bases: TGCGCCAGCAGCTTGGCCGGGACAGGGGGCATATATGGCTACACCTTC.

This sequence joins TRBV10-3 and TRBJ2-7, with 10 positions matching TRBD2. With 0 bases clipped from V and 3 bases from J, the junction kept 2 bases outside the gene matches. Germline lookup yields CDR1 ENHRY and CDR2 SYGVKD. The CDR3 has 15 residues. CDR3 sequence: CAISESASGSYEQYF. CDR3 nucleotides: TGTGCCATCAGTGAGTCGGCTAGCGGGAGCTACGAGCAGTACTTC.

This clone has just a few counts. The J gene is TRBJ1-4, the V gene TRBV2, with 7 nucleotides matching TRBD1. Germline CDR1 reads SNHLY; CDR2 reads FYNNEI. Germline trimming cut 7 bases from V and 8 bases from J; bases unmatched to any gene: 7. The CDR3 is 13 residues long. As DNA, the CDR3 is TGTGCCAGCAATGTTCAGGGGGGAGAAAAACTGTTTTTT. It codes for CASNVQGGEKLFF.

In its sample, this clone was seen a few times. The gene calls are TRBV5-6 and TRBJ1-1, with D uncertain. The CDR3 runs 14 residues. V was clipped by 7 bases and J by 11 bases, with 24 bases between them. The germline CDR1 and CDR2 sequences are SGHDT and YYEEEE. CDR3 nucleotide sequence: TGTGCCAGCGGGCCCGGGCCAGGCCACCGGAGGGCTTTCTTT. Its protein product is CASGPGPGHRRAFF.

Only a few counts were recorded for this clone. The chain employs TRBV15 and TRBJ2-7; 8 nucleotides line up with TRBD2. Germline CDR1 and CDR2: LNHNV and YYDKDF (reference sequence). This CDR3 is built from 15 residues. Unmatched junction bases numbered 2, after V lost 0 bases and J lost 1 base. Written as DNA, the CDR3 is TGTGCCACCAGCAGAGATCCGGGGGGGTCCTACGAGCAGTACTTC. This sequence encodes CATSRDPGGSYEQYF. The full variable domain, rest sourced from reference TRBV15 and TRBJ2-7, is DAMVIQNPRYQVTQFGKPVTLSCSQTLNHNVMYWYQQKSSQAPKLLFHYYDKDFNNEADTPDNFQSRRPNTSFCFLDIRSPGLGDTAMYLCATSRDPGGSYEQYFGPGTRLTVT.

This chain joins TRBV5-1 and TRBJ2-7, with 7 bases lining up with TRBD1. J gave up 3 bases and V 3 bases, and 6 bases lay outside the gene matches. Per the germline V gene, CDR1 is SGHRS and CDR2 is YFSETQ. The CDR3 runs to 14 residues. DNA of the CDR3: TGCGCCAGCAGCTCTGGGGGACAGTTCTACGAGCAGTACTTC. Protein sequence: CASSSGGQFYEQYF.

As to this clone: The junction does not match germline at one end; this may be a read error. The rearrangement joins TRBV25-1 to TRBJ2-7; possible D gene TRBD1, 5 bases. The CDR3 sequence is 14 residues long. CDR1 is MGHDK, CDR2 SYGVNS, per germline. The DNA of the CDR3 is TGTGCCAGTAAAAAATCGGCAGGGCTGGGCGAGCAGCACTTC. Translating gives CASKKSAGLGEQHF.

The rearrangement joins TRBV5-4 to TRBJ1-1, with TRBD1 as a possible D gene (5 bases). Germline lookup yields CDR1 SGHNT and CDR2 YYREEE (reference sequence). The CDR3 sequence is 14 residues long. The V end was cut by 5 bases, the J end by 1 base, with 12 bases between. In nucleotides, the CDR3 is TGTGCCAGCAGGACGGACACGGCGAACACTGAAGCTTTCTTT. This translates into CASRTDTANTEAFF.

This chain uses TRBV7-9 with TRBJ1-4; TRBD1 matches 9 bases. There are 18 residues in the CDR3. The germline V gene encodes CDR1 SEHNR and CDR2 FQNEAQ (reference sequence). Losses at the gene ends were 1 base for V and 0 bases for J; bases not matched to a gene: 6. The CDR3 coding sequence is TGTGCCAGCAGCTTAGTTACAGGGGGCACTGCAACTAATGAAAAACTGTTTTTT. Its translation: CASSLVTGGTATNEKLFF.

There are a few counts of this clone. The V and J genes are TRBV4-2 and TRBJ1-1; 9 nucleotides align to TRBD1. The germline V gene has CDR1 LGHNA and CDR2 YNFKEQ. This CDR3 region has 14 residues. V gave up 6 bases and J gave up 3 bases; unmatched junction bases: 5. CDR3 sequence: CASSPGTGHTEAFF. The CDR3, as DNA: TGTGCCAGCAGTCCCGGGACAGGGCACACTGAAGCTTTCTTT.

This clone was seen only once. This rearrangement joins TRBV4-1 to TRBJ2-3; 16 nucleotides line up with TRBD2. Germline values: CDR1 MGHRA, CDR2 YSYEKL. V dropped 2 bases and J dropped 4; count of bases not matched to a gene: 9. The CDR3 is 19 amino acids. The CDR3: CASSQSRTGTSGRADTQYF. CDR3 bases: TGCGCCAGCAGCCAATCAAGAACCGGGACTAGCGGGAGGGCAGATACGCAGTATTTT.

The chain employs TRBV7-2 and TRBJ2-7, with D possibly being TRBD1 (6 bases). The CDR3 length is 13 residues. V was shortened by 1 base and J by 6 bases, with 10 bases between the two germline ends. Germline lookup yields CDR1 SGHTA and CDR2 FQGNSA. The CDR3 here is CASSLVQGGEQYF. In DNA, the CDR3 is TGTGCCAGCAGCTTAGTGCAAGGGGGCGAGCAGTACTTC.

The rearrangement links TRBV10-2 to TRBJ1-1, with a weak D call TRBD1 (6 bases). Germline CDR1 is WSHSY and CDR2 is SAAADI. Trimming took off 4 bases at V and 1 base at J, with 7 bases between the two ends. The CDR3 runs 13 residues. As DNA, the CDR3 is TGCGCCAGCAGTGCGACAGGGAACACTGAAGCTTTCTTT. This translates into CASSATGNTEAFF.

The rearrangement uses TRBV19 and TRBJ2-1, with D possibly matching TRBD1 (5 bases). Germline V lookup: CDR1 LNHDA, CDR2 SQIVND (reference sequence). The CDR3 spans 15 residues. Trimming took off 6 bases at V and 8 bases at J, with 20 bases between the two ends. CDR3 loop: CASRLQEEDRYEQFF. CDR3 DNA: TGTGCCAGTAGATTACAGGAAGAGGATAGGTATGAGCAGTTCTTC.

The J gene is TRBJ2-7, the V gene TRBV6-1, with D perhaps TRBD2 (5 bases). The V and J ends lost 0 bases and 7 bases respectively, with 16 bases between them. This CDR3 contains 15 residues. The germline V gene has CDR1 MNHNS and CDR2 SASEGT. DNA for the CDR3: TGTGCCAGCAGTGAAGCGTACACGGGGAGTAGGGAGCAGTACTTC. It is translated as CASSEAYTGSREQYF.

V is TRBV9 and J is TRBJ2-2; 10 nucleotides agree with TRBD1. Germline V gene lookup returns CDR1 SGDLS and CDR2 YYNGEE. The V gene end was trimmed by 0 bases and the J gene end by 0 bases; junction bases not matched to a gene: 14. This CDR3 has 21 amino acids. In nucleotides, the CDR3 is TGTGCCAGCAGCGTAGGCCCCCGGGACAGGGGATTCGTTTCGAACACCGGGGAGCTGTTTTTT. Protein: CASSVGPRDRGFVSNTGELFF.

CDR3 nucleotides: TGTGCCAGTAGTATTTCACTAGCCAATGAGCAGTTCTTC. It yields the protein CASSISLANEQFF. The genes are TRBV19 and TRBJ2-1, with D perhaps TRBD2 (6 bases). Germline V gene lookup returns CDR1 LNHDA and CDR2 SQIVND (reference sequence). Trimming shortened V by 3 bases and J by 6 bases, and 9 bases separated the two germline ends. The CDR3 consists of 13 residues.

This chain links TRBV27 with TRBJ2-1; the match to TRBD1 covers 8 bases. The CDR3 is made up of 16 amino acids. J was trimmed by 7 bases and V by 2 bases; bases with no gene match: 10. Germline CDR1 is MNHEY and CDR2 is SMNVEV (reference sequence). CDR3 residues: CASSLAYRGIGNEQFF. The CDR3 nucleotides read TGTGCCAGCAGTTTAGCTTACAGGGGGATTGGAAATGAGCAGTTCTTC.

The rearrangement joins TRBV27 to TRBJ1-2, with 7 bases fitting TRBD1. CDR1 is MNHEY and CDR2 is SMNVEV in the germline V gene (reference sequence). V was clipped by 7 bases and J by 2 bases; unmatched bases: 4. The CDR3 length is 13 residues. CDR3: CASKKTGNYGYTF. CDR3 DNA sequence: TGTGCCAGCAAGAAGACAGGGAACTATGGCTACACCTTC.